Each of the 19 T cell receptor beta chains below was sequenced from the same sample in a study of shared clonotypes between healthy human individuals. Clones were read by immunoSEQ multiplex PCR, and TCRdb kept only the in-frame ones, dropping some. The table includes about 770,000 clones, roughly 72% detected once. Sample: memory CD4+ T cells sorted from blood. Subset given: CD45RA-negative fraction. These receptors came from a woman aged 25-40 years in good health.

CDR3 amino acids: CASSSSGGIGETQYF. In DNA form, the CDR3 reads TGCGCCAGCAGCTCCTCAGGGGGCATAGGGGAGACCCAGTACTTC. The genes are TRBV5-1 and TRBJ2-5, with TRBD1 matching over 8 bases. This CDR3 comprises 15 residues. The V gene end was trimmed by 3 bases and the J gene end by 5 bases; junction bases not matched to a gene: 9. CDR1 and CDR2 (germline): SGHRS, YFSETQ.

This chain uses TRBV9 with TRBJ1-2, with D perhaps matching TRBD1 (5 bases). Germline V lookup: CDR1 SGDLS, CDR2 YYNGEE. V was clipped by 2 bases and J by 4 bases, with 12 bases between them. This CDR3 has 14 residues. CDR3 nucleotide sequence: TGTGCCAGCAGCGTGGGGGAGTGGGGCTATGGCTACACCTTC. It codes for CASSVGEWGYGYTF.

The V and J genes are TRBV28 and TRBJ2-1, with D perhaps TRBD2 (7 bases). The germline gives CDR1 MDHEN, CDR2 SYDVKM. The CDR3 length is 18 residues. Trimming shortened V by 5 bases and J by 7 bases, and 27 bases separated the two germline ends. This chain's CDR3 is CASSQVGGGNRLGNEQFF. CDR3 sequence (DNA): TGTGCCAGCAGTCAAGTAGGGGGAGGGAATCGCCTGGGTAATGAGCAGTTCTTC.

The chain combines TRBV7-9 with TRBJ2-4, with TRBD1 identical over 7 bases. The germline V gene has CDR1 SEHNR and CDR2 FQNEAQ (reference sequence). The V and J ends lost 3 bases and 11 bases, in that order; junction bases with no gene match: 4. The CDR3 is 12 amino acids. As DNA, the CDR3 is TGTGCCAGCAGCTTCGACAGGGCAGTTCAGTACTTC. It translates to CASSFDRAVQYF.

The chain couples TRBV2 to TRBJ2-7, with D unclear. Germline assignment: CDR1 SNHLY and CDR2 FYNNEI. This CDR3 has 12 residues. Trimming took 2 bases from V and 4 from J, leaving 6 bases between them. CDR3 loop: CASSEMDYEQYF. The CDR3 DNA sequence: TGTGCCAGCAGTGAAATGGATTACGAGCAGTACTTC.

This clone was detected a few times. The chain uses TRBV7-3 and TRBJ2-3; D unresolved. Germline V gene data show CDR1 as SGHTA and CDR2 as FQGTGA. The length of the CDR3 is 13 residues. V lost 6 bases, J lost 6 bases, and 13 bases lay in between. CDR3 in DNA: TGTGCCAGCAGTTCCCTGAGGAGCGATACGCAGTATTTT. The encoded protein is CASSSLRSDTQYF.

This rearrangement joins TRBV7-8 to TRBJ2-7; D may be TRBD2 (6 bases). The CDR3 is 14 residues long. The germline V gene has CDR1 SGHVS and CDR2 FQNEAQ. Trimming removed 6 bases from V and 3 bases from J, with 15 bases in between. The CDR3 is CASSKGGRGYEQYF. CDR3 in DNA: TGTGCCAGCAGTAAGGGAGGACGCGGCTACGAGCAGTACTTC.

CDR3 region: CASSELPSRGNSGNTIYF. The CDR3 DNA is TGTGCCAGCAGTGAACTACCTTCAAGAGGGAACTCTGGAAACACCATATATTTT. The V gene is TRBV6-1, the J gene TRBJ1-3; no definite D call. The CDR3 is 18 residues long. Germline V CDR1 and CDR2: MNHNS, SASEGT. V was trimmed by 2 bases and J by 0 bases, leaving 17 bases between them.

The chain uses TRBV6-1 and TRBJ2-1; D is undetermined. The germline V and J ends were trimmed by 2 bases and 10 bases, with 15 bases remaining between them. This CDR3 region has 14 residues. Germline assignment: CDR1 MNHNS and CDR2 SASEGT. The CDR3 region is CASSEPFGGPEQFF. CDR3 in DNA: TGTGCCAGCAGTGAACCCTTTGGCGGACCCGAGCAGTTCTTC.

The chain combines TRBV6-5 with TRBJ2-7, with 8 positions matching TRBD1. The V gene end was trimmed by 2 bases and the J gene end by 7 bases; junction bases not matched to a gene: 7. The CDR3 runs 14 residues. In germline, CDR1 is MNHEY, CDR2 SVGAGI. DNA of the CDR3: TGTGCCAGCAGTTACACGACAGGGGACGGGGAGCAGTACTTC. Protein product: CASSYTTGDGEQYF.

The chain is built from TRBV10-3 and TRBJ2-7, with 8 nucleotides matching TRBD1. The germline V gene encodes CDR1 ENHRY and CDR2 SYGVKD. The length of the CDR3 is 14 residues. Trimming cost V 8 bases and J 4 bases; bases outside gene matches: 10. The CDR3: CAISGGQGGYEQYF. CDR3 sequence (DNA): TGTGCCATCTCAGGGGGCCAGGGCGGTTACGAGCAGTACTTC.

CDR3 sequence (DNA): TGTGCCAGCTCACCGAACCCAGGGGATTACGAGCAGTACTTC. Translating gives CASSPNPGDYEQYF. This sequence joins TRBV18 and TRBJ2-7; tentative D call: TRBD1 (6 bases). The length of the CDR3 is 14 residues. V was cut by 3 bases and J by 4 bases, with 13 bases left in between. From germline, CDR1 is KGHSH and CDR2 LQKENI.

Concerning this clone: This same CDR3 is encoded by further DNA sequences in the sample. The chain couples TRBV19 to TRBJ1-2; D is undetermined. Trimming left V 3 bases short and J 2 bases short, with 7 bases between. This CDR3 is built from 13 residues. CDR1 LNHDA and CDR2 SQIVND come from the germline V gene (reference sequence). Here the CDR3 reads CASSITQNYGYTF. Here the CDR3 DNA reads TGTGCCAGTAGTATTACACAGAACTATGGCTACACCTTC.

The chain employs TRBV30 and TRBJ2-3; no firm D call. V was pared by 1 base and J by 4 bases, with 3 bases between. The CDR3 runs 11 residues. CDR1 is GTSNPN and CDR2 is SVGIG in the germline V gene (reference sequence). The CDR3 region is CAWSGADTQYF. Here the CDR3 DNA reads TGTGCCTGGAGTGGCGCAGATACGCAGTATTTT.

The genes are TRBV2 and TRBJ2-7; 7 bases are shared with TRBD2. V dropped 4 bases and J dropped 6; count of bases not matched to a gene: 12. The CDR3 extends over 15 amino acids. In germline, CDR1 is SNHLY, CDR2 FYNNEI. CDR3 in amino acids: CASSVGLAEASEQYF. The CDR3 nucleotides read TGTGCCAGCAGTGTGGGCCTAGCGGAAGCGAGCGAGCAGTACTTC.

This sequence joins TRBV4-1 and TRBJ1-5; the D gene is possibly TRBD1 (6 bases). Germline assignment: CDR1 MGHRA and CDR2 YSYEKL. V shed 0 bases and J shed 4 bases, with 25 bases lying between them. CDR3 length: 20 residues. The CDR3 sequence is CASSQEITLRGLMWNQPQHF. CDR3 coding DNA: TGCGCCAGCAGCCAAGAAATAACTCTCAGGGGCTTAATGTGGAATCAGCCCCAGCATTTT.

The V gene is TRBV2, the J gene TRBJ2-1; D is possibly TRBD1 (5 bases). The ends were cut back, 2 bases at V and 6 bases at J, with 5 bases in the middle. CDR3 length: 12 residues. Germline assignment: CDR1 SNHLY and CDR2 FYNNEI. CDR3: CASSERGNEQFF. In DNA form, the CDR3 reads TGTGCCAGCAGTGAAAGGGGCAATGAGCAGTTCTTC.

The V and J genes are TRBV5-1 and TRBJ1-1, with D possibly being TRBD1 (6 bases). CDR1 is SGHRS, CDR2 YFSETQ, per germline. This CDR3 region has 13 residues. Deletions cut 1 base from V and 4 bases from J, with 8 bases between. The CDR3 DNA is TGCGCCAGCAGCTTGTCAGGGGCCACTGAAGCTTTCTTT. It codes for CASSLSGATEAFF.

The V gene is TRBV18, the J gene TRBJ2-7; D may be TRBD1 (6 bases). Germline CDR1 reads KGHSH; CDR2 reads LQKENI. V lost 4 bases to trimming and J lost 6 bases, with 16 bases between them. CDR3 size: 14 residues. The CDR3 protein is CASSRGRQVGEQYF. DNA for the CDR3: TGTGCCAGCTCACGGGGGCGGCAGGTGGGCGAGCAGTACTTC.